These 15 T cell receptor beta chains share one sample of origin, sequenced in a study of human T cells and chemical hapten exposure. One entry per CDR3 protein results from TCRdb running MiXCR on the RACE reads. The repertoire has around 340,000 distinct CDR3 sequences, around 7% of them found once; the top ten carry 7.5% to 8.5%. This sample's time point: patch test 1, 2 weeks after DPC sensitization. The treatment: therapeutic diphenylcyclopropenone sensitization with weekly scalp DPC. The source material was whole blood, sampled in connection with sensitization to the hapten diphenylcyclopropenone (DPC). The receptor source for this set is a woman between 18 and 30 years old with alopecia areata. Some clones in this sample may be carry-over from other donors' samples.

The sample holds a few counts of this clonotype. The chain has TRBV28 and TRBJ2-2, with 9 bases lining up with TRBD1. V shed 9 bases, J shed 8 bases, and the junction held 13 bases outside the gene matches. The germline gives CDR1 MDHEN, CDR2 SYDVKM. The CDR3 is 15 residues long. CDR3 loop: CASNEPGQGGGELFF. The CDR3 DNA follows: TGTGCCAGTAATGAACCGGGACAGGGAGGAGGGGAGCTGTTTTTT.

The rearrangement uses TRBV5-5 and TRBJ2-7, with D maybe TRBD1 (6 bases). This CDR3 has 21 amino acids. Trimming cost V 4 bases and J 1 base, with 33 bases left between them. Per germline, CDR1 SGHKS and CDR2 YYEKEE (reference sequence). The CDR3 DNA reads TGTGCCAGCAGCACCGGGTTGAGATATCGGACAGACTTAGTAGATTCCTACGAGCAGTACTTC. It yields the protein CASSTGLRYRTDLVDSYEQYF.

Ten or more counts support this clonotype. The chain joins TRBV6-2 or TRBV6-3 to TRBJ2-7, with TRBD1 identical over 10 bases. The germline V gene has CDR1 MNHEY and CDR2 SVGEGT. With V trimmed by 4 bases and J by 3 bases, 0 bases remained unmatched. The CDR3 totals 13 residues. This CDR3 is CASSWTGGYEQYF. The CDR3 nucleotides are TGTGCCAGCAGTTGGACAGGGGGCTACGAGCAGTACTTC.

This clonotype was seen more than once but under ten times. The genes are TRBV28 and TRBJ2-7; D is possibly TRBD1 or TRBD2 (5 bases each). V gave up 6 bases and J gave up 1 base, with 10 bases separating them. Germline V gene data show CDR1 as MDHEN and CDR2 as SYDVKM. The CDR3 length is 13 residues. In DNA, the CDR3 is TGTGCCAGCAGCGTTGGGGGTTCCTACGAGCAGTACTTC. Its protein is CASSVGGSYEQYF.

This clonotype has at least ten counts. This CDR3 is CASSTTEIPEAFF. CDR3 sequence (DNA): TGTGCCAGCAGTACGACAGAAATCCCTGAAGCTTTCTTT. This chain joins TRBV12-3 or TRBV12-4 and TRBJ1-1, with D possibly TRBD1 on 5 matching bases. The CDR3 consists of 13 residues. Trimming removed 5 bases from V and 6 bases from J, with 13 bases in between.

There are a few counts of this clonotype. The rearrangement links TRBV7-9 to TRBJ1-4; tentative D call: TRBD1 (6 bases). The V end was cut by 0 bases, the J end by 7 bases, with 18 bases between. The CDR3 covers 17 residues. Germline V gene lookup returns CDR1 SEHNR and CDR2 FQNEAQ (reference sequence). The CDR3 DNA reads as TGTGCCAGCAGCTTAGCGTCCGTGGCACAGGGTAGTGAAAAACTGTTTTTT. Residues: CASSLASVAQGSEKLFF.

This clonotype was observed a few times. This chain uses TRBV11-2 with TRBJ1-1; D possibly corresponds to TRBD1 (6 bases). The V end was cut by 0 bases, the J end by 1 base, with 12 bases between. Germline CDR1 reads SGHAT; CDR2 reads FQNNGV. CDR3 size: 16 residues. The CDR3 spells CASSLDLGHQNTEAFF. DNA for the CDR3: TGTGCCAGCAGCTTAGATTTGGGACACCAGAACACTGAAGCTTTCTTT.

This clonotype was seen many times. The chain is built from TRBV4-1 and TRBJ2-1; D assignment may be TRBD1 or TRBD2 (7 bases each). The CDR3 is 17 residues long. V lost 5 bases and J 6 bases, leaving 23 bases between the germline ends. Germline loops: CDR1 MGHRA, CDR2 YSYEKL. The CDR3 nucleotides are TGCGCCAGCAGCTCCAGGGGGGGGCGAGTAGCGGGCAATGAGCAGTTCTTC. It codes for CASSSRGGRVAGNEQFF.

The CDR3 DNA reads as TGCAGCCGCTCGAGGCGAGGTGGTAACGGCTACACCTTC. Translating it yields CSRSRRGGNGYTF. The chain joins TRBV20-1 to TRBJ1-2, with unresolved D. The germline gives CDR1 DFQATT, CDR2 SNEGSKA (reference sequence). The CDR3 sequence is 13 residues long.

There are many counts of this clonotype. V is TRBV7-2 and J is TRBJ2-3, with 9 bases lining up with TRBD2. Unmatched junction bases numbered 3, after V lost 1 base and J lost 1 base. This CDR3 spans 16 amino acids. Germline loops: CDR1 SGHTA, CDR2 FQGNSA. The CDR3 region has the DNA TGTGCCAGCAGCTTAGACGCTAGCGGGGGCACAGATACGCAGTATTTT. Residues: CASSLDASGGTDTQYF.

Details on this clonotype: This may arise from a read error, as a much more abundant clone is one base away. This chain uses TRBV7-2 with TRBJ2-1, with D uncertain. Trimming cost V 5 bases and J 11 bases, with 19 bases left between them. The CDR3 consists of 14 residues. Germline CDR1 and CDR2: SGHTA and FQGNSA. CDR3 residues: CASSPLPGQSKQFF. The CDR3 DNA is TGTGCCAGCAGCCCGCTCCCCGGTCAAAGTAAGCAGTTCTTC.

The chain links TRBV12-3 or TRBV12-4 to TRBJ1-6; 7 bases map to TRBD1. Trimming removed 7 bases from V and 3 bases from J; junction bases left unmatched: 9. CDR3 length equals 16 residues. CDR3 amino acids: CASTRGAGGYNSPLHF. CDR3 nucleotide sequence: TGTGCCAGCACCAGGGGGGCAGGGGGCTATAATTCACCCCTCCACTTT.

The genes are TRBV27 and TRBJ2-3; 9 bases match TRBD2. CDR3 length equals 15 residues. Germline V gene sequence: CDR1 MNHEY, CDR2 SMNVEV (reference sequence). Germline trimming cut 0 bases from V and 4 bases from J; bases unmatched to any gene: 2. CDR3 residues: CASSLSSSGADTQYF. CDR3 sequence (DNA): TGTGCCAGCAGTTTATCGTCTAGCGGGGCAGATACGCAGTATTTT.

This clonotype was detected only a few times. The CDR3, as DNA: TGCAGCATAAGCTCGGGGGACGGGCAGCCCCAGCATTTT. As protein: CSISSGDGQPQHF. This chain connects TRBV29-1 to TRBJ1-5; D may be TRBD1 (5 bases). V lost 8 bases and J lost 7, with 18 bases in between. Germline V gene lookup returns CDR1 SQVTM and CDR2 ANQGSEA. The CDR3 spans 13 residues.

This clonotype has a count of ten or more. This sequence joins TRBV27 and TRBJ2-3; D unclear. The ends were cut back, 5 bases at V and 2 bases at J, with 8 bases in the middle. This CDR3 is 13 amino acids long. In germline, CDR1 is MNHEY, CDR2 SMNVEV (reference sequence). The CDR3 DNA reads TGTGCCAGCAGTATTAGGGCCACAGATACGCAGTATTTT. Translation: CASSIRATDTQYF.